This T cell receptor (beta chain) was recorded in a study of blood T cell repertoires in COVID-19. The overall study: Spain, Italy and the United States supplied samples that represented acute and convalescent COVID-19.

This CDR3 region has 15 residues. CDR1 is SGHRS, CDR2 YFSETQ, per germline. Unmatched junction bases numbered 7, after V lost 3 bases and J lost 2 bases. TCRdb's copy holds only in-frame clones and misses some; the assay was immunoSEQ multiplex PCR. Of around 39,000 clones in the sample, roughly 85% were seen once. This clone turned up a few times. The source material was peripheral blood. This TCR was recovered from a man aged 40-50 years with active COVID-19. The chain links TRBV5-1 to TRBJ1-2, with 7 bases that match TRBD1. CDR3 in DNA: TGCGCCAGCAGCTCACAGGGGAGAGGAAACTATGGCTACACCTTC. Translating gives CASSSQGRGNYGYTF. The entire variable domain, with the rest obtained from reference TRBV5-1 and TRBJ1-2, is as follows: KAGVTQTPRYLIKTRGQQVTLSCSPISGHRSVSWYQQTPGQGLQFLFEYFSETQRNKGNFPGRFSGRQFSNSRSEMNVSTLELGDSALYLCASSSQGRGNYGYTFGSGTRLTVV.